These T cell receptor beta chains were read from a single sample in a study of identifying expanded T cells in peripheral blood. Repertoires were generated with immunoSEQ multiplex PCR, while TCRdb's copy carries only in-frame clones and drops some. The sample lists tens of thousands of clones; approximately 90% were seen once. The material sequenced was blood. The receptor source for this set is a person aged 18 to 75 in good health. The CDR3 runs from the conserved cysteine through the conserved F or W. The D gene is left open where the match is weak. Part of the rows lack a size; the others show once, few, many or a class for expanded clones.

>TRBJ2-3|TRBV5-1|NA|NA
CASSLVGDTQYF
TGCGCCAGCAGCTTGGTGGGAGATACGCAGTATTTT
>TRBJ2-5|TRBV7-2|NA|NA
CASSLGGQSKFETQYF
TGTGCCAGCAGCTTAGGCGGACAGTCCAAATTCGAGACCCAGTACTTC
>TRBJ2-1|TRBV5-1|NA|TRBD2
CASSSGLASPFF
TGCGCCAGCAGCTCGGGACTAGCCTCCCCGTTCTTC
>TRBJ2-5|TRBV18|NA|NA
CASSPLGAEETQYF
TGTGCCAGCTCACCCCTCGGGGCAGAAGAGACCCAGTACTTC
>TRBJ1-5|TRBV13|NA|NA
CASSLRDWGNQPQHF
TGTGCCAGCAGCTTGAGGGACTGGGGGAATCAGCCCCAGCATTTT
>TRBJ2-3|TRBV28|NA|NA
CASSLTDIRSEVDTQYF
TGTGCCAGCAGTTTGACGGACATACGAAGCGAGGTGGATACGCAGTATTTT
>TRBJ1-2|TRBV6-5|NA|TRBD1
CASSKGRGQDGYTF
TGTGCCAGCAGTAAGGGACGTGGACAGGATGGCTACACCTTC
>TRBJ2-7|TRBV4-1|NA|NA
CASSQDPPVAPAYYEQYF
TGCGCCAGCAGCCAAGATCCACCTGTGGCGCCGGCCTACTACGAGCAGTACTTC
>TRBJ1-3|TRBV5-4|NA|NA
CASSLATAGNTIYF
TGTGCCAGCAGCTTGGCGACCGCAGGAAACACCATATATTTT
>TRBJ2-3|TRBV7-6|few|TRBD2
CASSLEASGSRADTQYF
TGTGCCAGCAGCTTAGAGGCTAGCGGGTCTAGGGCAGATACGCAGTATTTT
>TRBJ2-3|TRBV6-4|NA|NA
CASSDQSSRADTQYF
TGTGCCAGCAGTGACCAGTCTTCCAGGGCCGATACGCAGTATTTT
>TRBJ2-5|TRBV5-1|NA|TRBD1
CASSSYGQDQETQYF
TGCGCCAGCAGCTCGTACGGACAGGACCAAGAGACCCAGTACTTC
>TRBJ1-1|TRBV23-1|NA|TRBD1
CASSHRGDRATEAFF
TGCGCCAGCAGTCACCGGGGGGACAGGGCAACTGAAGCTTTCTTT
>TRBJ2-7|TRBV7-3|NA|TRBD2
CASSPYSGRAGNEQYF
TGTGCCAGCAGCCCCTATAGCGGGAGGGCCGGGAACGAGCAGTACTTC
>TRBJ2-1|TRBV4-2|NA|TRBD2
CASSQGTSRFF
TGTGCCAGCAGCCAAGGGACTAGTCGGTTCTTC
>TRBJ1-2|TRBV6-5|NA|NA
CASRDSHYGYTF
TGTGCCAGCAGGGACAGCCACTATGGCTACACCTTC
>TRBJ2-7|TRBV7-9|NA|NA
CASSPRALHYEQYF
TGTGCCAGCAGCCCTCGGGCCTTACACTACGAGCAGTACTTC
>TRBJ2-5|TRBV28|NA|TRBD2
CASSLAGDGETQYF
TGTGCCAGCAGCCTAGCGGGAGACGGAGAGACCCAGTACTTC
>TRBJ2-1|TRBV7-3|NA|TRBD2
CASSSVAGDGNEQFF
TGTGCCAGCAGCTCAGTAGCGGGAGATGGCAATGAGCAGTTCTTC
>TRBJ1-5|TRBV18|NA|NA
CASSIDGNQPQHF
TGTGCCAGCTCCATAGACGGAAATCAGCCCCAGCATTTT
>TRBJ2-1|TRBV18|NA|TRBD2
CASSPSSGAHTYNEQFF
TGTGCCAGCTCACCGTCTAGCGGGGCCCATACTTACAATGAGCAGTTCTTC
>TRBJ2-1|TRBV2|NA|TRBD2
CASSDSGTSGHNEQFF
TGTGCCAGCAGTGATTCCGGGACTAGCGGCCACAATGAGCAGTTCTTC